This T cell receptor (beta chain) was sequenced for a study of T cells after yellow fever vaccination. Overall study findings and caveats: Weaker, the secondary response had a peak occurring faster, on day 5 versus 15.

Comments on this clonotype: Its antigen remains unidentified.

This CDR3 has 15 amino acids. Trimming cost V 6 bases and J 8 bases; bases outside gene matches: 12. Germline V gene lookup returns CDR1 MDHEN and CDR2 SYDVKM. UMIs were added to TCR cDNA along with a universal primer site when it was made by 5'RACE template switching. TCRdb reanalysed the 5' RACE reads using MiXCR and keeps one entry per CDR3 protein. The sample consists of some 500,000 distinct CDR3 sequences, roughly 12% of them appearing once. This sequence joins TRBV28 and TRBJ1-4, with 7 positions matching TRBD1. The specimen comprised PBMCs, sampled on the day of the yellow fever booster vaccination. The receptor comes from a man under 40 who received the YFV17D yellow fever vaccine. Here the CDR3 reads CASRQPLTGTEKLFF. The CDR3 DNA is TGTGCCAGCAGGCAACCACTGACAGGGACGGAAAAACTGTTTTTT.